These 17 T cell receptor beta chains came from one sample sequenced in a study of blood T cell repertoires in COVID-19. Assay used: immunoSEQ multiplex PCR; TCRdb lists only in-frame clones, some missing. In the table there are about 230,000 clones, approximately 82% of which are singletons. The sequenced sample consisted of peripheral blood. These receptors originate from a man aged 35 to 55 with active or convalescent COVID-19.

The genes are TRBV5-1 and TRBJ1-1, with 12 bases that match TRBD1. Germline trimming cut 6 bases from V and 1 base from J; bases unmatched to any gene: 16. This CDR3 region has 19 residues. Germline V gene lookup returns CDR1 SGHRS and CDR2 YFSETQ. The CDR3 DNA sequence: TGCGCCAGCAATCTTTTGCCATCCGGGACAGGGGGCGAGAACACTGAAGCTTTCTTT. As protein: CASNLLPSGTGGENTEAFF.

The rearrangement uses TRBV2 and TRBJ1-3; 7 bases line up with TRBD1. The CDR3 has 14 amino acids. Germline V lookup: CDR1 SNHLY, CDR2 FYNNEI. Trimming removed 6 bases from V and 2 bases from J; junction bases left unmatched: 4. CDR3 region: CASRPQGAGNTIYF. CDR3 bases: TGTGCCAGCAGGCCTCAGGGGGCTGGAAACACCATATATTTT.

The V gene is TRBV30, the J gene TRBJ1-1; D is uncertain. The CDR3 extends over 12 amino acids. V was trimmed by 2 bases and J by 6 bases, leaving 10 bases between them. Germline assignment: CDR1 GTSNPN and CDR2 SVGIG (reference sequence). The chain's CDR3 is CAWSSYLSEAFF. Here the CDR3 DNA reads TGTGCCTGGAGTTCATACTTGTCTGAAGCTTTCTTT.

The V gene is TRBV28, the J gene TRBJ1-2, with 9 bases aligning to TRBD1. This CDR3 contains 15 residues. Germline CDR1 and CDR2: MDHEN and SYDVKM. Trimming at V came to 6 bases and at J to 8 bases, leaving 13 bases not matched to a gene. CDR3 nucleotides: TGTGCCAGCAGGCGTACAGGGGGCCCCCCTGGGGGCTACACCTTC. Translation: CASRRTGGPPGGYTF.

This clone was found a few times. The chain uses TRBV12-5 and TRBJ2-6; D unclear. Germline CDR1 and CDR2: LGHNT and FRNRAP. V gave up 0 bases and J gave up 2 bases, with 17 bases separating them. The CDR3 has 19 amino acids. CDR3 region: CASGLVGVGFLAGANVLTF. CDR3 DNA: TGTGCTAGTGGTTTGGTGGGTGTAGGATTTCTAGCTGGGGCCAACGTCCTGACTTTC. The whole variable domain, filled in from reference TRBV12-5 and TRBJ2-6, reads DARVTQTPRHKVTEMGQEVTMRCQPILGHNTVFWYRQTMMQGLELLAYFRNRAPLDDSGMPKDRFSAEMPDATLATLKIQPSEPRDSAVYFCASGLVGVGFLAGANVLTFGAGSRLTVL.

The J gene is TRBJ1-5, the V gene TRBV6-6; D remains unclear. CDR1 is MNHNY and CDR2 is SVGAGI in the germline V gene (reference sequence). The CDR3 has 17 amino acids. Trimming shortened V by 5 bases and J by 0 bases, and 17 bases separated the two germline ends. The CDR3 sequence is CASSPRPTAYSNQPQHF. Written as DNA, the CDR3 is TGTGCCAGCAGTCCACGGCCCACAGCTTATAGCAATCAGCCCCAGCATTTT.

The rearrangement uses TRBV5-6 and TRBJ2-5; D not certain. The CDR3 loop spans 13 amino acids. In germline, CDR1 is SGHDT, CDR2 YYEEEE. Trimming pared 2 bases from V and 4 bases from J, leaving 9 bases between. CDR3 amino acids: CASSFETTETQYF. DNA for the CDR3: TGTGCCAGCAGCTTTGAGACAACAGAGACCCAGTACTTC.

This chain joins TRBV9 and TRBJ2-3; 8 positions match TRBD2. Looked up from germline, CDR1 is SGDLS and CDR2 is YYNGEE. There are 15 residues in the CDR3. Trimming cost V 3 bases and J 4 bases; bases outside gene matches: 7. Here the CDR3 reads CASSAGGRGPDTQYF. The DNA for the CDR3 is TGTGCCAGCAGCGCGGGAGGGCGGGGGCCAGATACGCAGTATTTT. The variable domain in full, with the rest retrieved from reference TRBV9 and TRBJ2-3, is DSGVTQTPKHLITATGQRVTLRCSPRSGDLSVYWYQQSLDQGLQFLIQYYNGEERAKGNILERFSAQQFPDLHSELNLSSLELGDSALYFCASSAGGRGPDTQYFGPGTRLTVL.

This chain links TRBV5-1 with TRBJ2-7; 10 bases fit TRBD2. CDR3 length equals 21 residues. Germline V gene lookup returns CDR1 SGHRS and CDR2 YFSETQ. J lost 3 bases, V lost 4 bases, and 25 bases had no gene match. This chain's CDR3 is CASSAGGLGQREGQSVYEQYF. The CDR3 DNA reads TGCGCCAGCAGCGCGGGTGGGCTGGGACAGCGGGAGGGCCAATCGGTCTACGAGCAGTACTTC. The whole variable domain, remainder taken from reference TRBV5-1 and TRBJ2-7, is KAGVTQTPRYLIKTRGQQVTLSCSPISGHRSVSWYQQTPGQGLQFLFEYFSETQRNKGNFPGRFSGRQFSNSRSEMNVSTLELGDSALYLCASSAGGLGQREGQSVYEQYFGPGTRLTVT.

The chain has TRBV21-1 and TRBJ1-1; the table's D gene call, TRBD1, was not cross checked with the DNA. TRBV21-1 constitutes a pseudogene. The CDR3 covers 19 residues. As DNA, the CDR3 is TGTGCCAGCAGCAGATCACCGGACAGGGATGGGGGTATGAACACTGAAGCTTTCTTT. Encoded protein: CASSRSPDRDGGMNTEAFF.

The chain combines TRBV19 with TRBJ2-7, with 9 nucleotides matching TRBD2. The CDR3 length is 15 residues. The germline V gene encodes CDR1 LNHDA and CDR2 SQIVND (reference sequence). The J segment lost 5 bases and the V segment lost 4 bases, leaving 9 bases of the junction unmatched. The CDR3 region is CASSRRGGSGNEQYF. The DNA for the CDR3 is TGTGCCAGTAGTAGGCGGGGGGGATCGGGTAACGAGCAGTACTTC.

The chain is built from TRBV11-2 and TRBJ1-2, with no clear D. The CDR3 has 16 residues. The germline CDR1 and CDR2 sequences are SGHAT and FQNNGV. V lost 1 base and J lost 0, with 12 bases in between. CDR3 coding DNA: TGTGCCAGCAGCTTAGTTCCGGCGGCTACTAACTATGGCTACACCTTC. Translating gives CASSLVPAATNYGYTF.

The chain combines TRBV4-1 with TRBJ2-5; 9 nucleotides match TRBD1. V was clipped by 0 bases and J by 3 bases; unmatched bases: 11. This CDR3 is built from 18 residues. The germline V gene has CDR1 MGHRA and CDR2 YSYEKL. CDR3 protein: CASSQDPLRTGVEETQYF. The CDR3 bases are TGCGCCAGCAGCCAAGACCCCCTAAGGACAGGGGTCGAAGAGACCCAGTACTTC.

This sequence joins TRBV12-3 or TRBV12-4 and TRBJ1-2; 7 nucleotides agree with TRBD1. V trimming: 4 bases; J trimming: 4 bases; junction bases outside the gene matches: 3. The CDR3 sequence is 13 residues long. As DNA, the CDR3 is TGTGCCAGCAGTTCCCCAGGGGGCTATGGCTACACCTTC. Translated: CASSSPGGYGYTF.

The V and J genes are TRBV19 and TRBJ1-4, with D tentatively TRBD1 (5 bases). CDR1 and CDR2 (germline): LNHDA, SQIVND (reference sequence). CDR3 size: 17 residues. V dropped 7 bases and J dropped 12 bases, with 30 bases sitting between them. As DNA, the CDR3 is TGTGCCAGTACGATTAACCCACAGGCCGCGTTAAGGTCGGAACTGTTTTTT. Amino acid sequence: CASTINPQAALRSELFF.

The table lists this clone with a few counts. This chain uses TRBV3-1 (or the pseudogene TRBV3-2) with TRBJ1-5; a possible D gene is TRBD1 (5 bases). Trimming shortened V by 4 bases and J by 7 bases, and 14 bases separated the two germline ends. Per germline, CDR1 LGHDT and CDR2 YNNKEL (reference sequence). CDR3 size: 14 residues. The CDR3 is CASSPGEGRQPQHF. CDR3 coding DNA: TGTGCCAGCAGCCCGGGGGAGGGGCGCCAGCCCCAGCATTTT.

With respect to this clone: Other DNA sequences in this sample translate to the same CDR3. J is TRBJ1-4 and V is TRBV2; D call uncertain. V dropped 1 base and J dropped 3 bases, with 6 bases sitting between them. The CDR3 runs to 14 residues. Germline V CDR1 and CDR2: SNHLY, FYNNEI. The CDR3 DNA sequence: TGTGCCAGCAGTGAAGGGAGGGCTAATGAAAAACTGTTTTTT. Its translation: CASSEGRANEKLFF.